A single sample gave rise to the 10 T cell receptor beta chains below, sequenced in a study of T-cell reconstitution after alpha-beta-depleted transplantation in children (dated by TCRdb to the mid-2010s). The method behind the library was PCR. The listed sequencing device is Illumina HiSeq 2500. Molecular barcoding was employed in the preparation of TCR libraries, with unique molecular identifiers being used to normalize TCRbeta repertoire quantification. TCRdb reprocessing: public reads trimmed at Q25 with fastp, clones called with MiXCR, in-frame beta chains kept. CDR3 protein sequences are deduplicated, and each keeps its most common genes and DNA. For this sample there are about a million distinct CDR3 sequences; around 30% appear just once. The ten largest clones take up about 28% of the sample. Per the publication, the treatment or condition label means: allogeneic hematopoietic cell transplantation with graft depleted of TCRalphabeta T cells and CD19 B cells.

The source material was PBMCs, mostly from graft donor cells, sampled 360 days after TCRalphabeta/CD19-depleted stem cell transplant. The receptors here all came from a boy in the first two years of life who had a stem cell transplant for SCID, so the T cells may come from the graft donor.

This clonotype was found a few times. J is TRBJ2-7 and V is TRBV28; possibly TRBD1 for D (5 bases). The ends were cut back, 2 bases at V and 4 bases at J, with 15 bases in the middle. The CDR3 runs 15 residues. Germline assignment: CDR1 MDHEN and CDR2 SYDVKM. This CDR3 is CASSLRGASLYEQYF. As DNA, the CDR3 is TGTGCCAGCAGTTTAAGGGGCGCTAGTTTATACGAGCAGTACTTC. The full variable domain, rest sourced from reference TRBV28 and TRBJ2-7, is DVKVTQSSRYLVKRTGEKVFLECVQDMDHENMFWYRQDPGLGLRLIYFSYDVKMKEKGDIPEGYSVSREKKERFSLILESASTNQTSMYLCASSLRGASLYEQYFGPGTRLTVT.

The chain carries TRBV5-1 and TRBJ2-3, with 7 nucleotides matching TRBD2. The length of the CDR3 is 16 residues. Trimming cost V 4 bases and J 1 base; bases outside gene matches: 9. Germline V gives CDR1 SGHRS, CDR2 YFSETQ. The DNA for the CDR3 is TGCGCCAGCAGCCCGAGGGGAGGGGTTCGCACAGATACGCAGTATTTT. This gives the protein CASSPRGGVRTDTQYF.

V gene TRBV20-1 combines with J gene TRBJ1-2; D may be TRBD1 (5 bases). The CDR3 has 16 amino acids. V lost 1 base and J 4 bases, leaving 19 bases between the germline ends. CDR1 and CDR2 from the germline V gene are DFQATT and SNEGSKA (reference sequence). This chain's CDR3 is CSARGGGSGAGYGYTF. CDR3 nucleotide sequence: TGCAGTGCTAGAGGGGGAGGGTCCGGGGCGGGCTATGGCTACACCTTC.

This clonotype has just a few counts. CDR3 sequence (DNA): TGTGCCAGCAGCCCAAACCGATCCCGGGACAGGGTGACCTATAATTCACCCCTCCACTTT. Protein: CASSPNRSRDRVTYNSPLHF. The V gene is TRBV27, the J gene TRBJ1-6; 9 bases agree with TRBD1. Germline V gene sequence: CDR1 MNHEY, CDR2 SMNVEV (reference sequence). The junction had 17 bases not matched to a gene; V was cut back by 6 bases and J by 2 bases. The CDR3 consists of 20 residues.

The V and J genes are TRBV4-3 and TRBJ2-7, with D possibly called TRBD1 or TRBD2 (6 bases each). The CDR3 length is 15 residues. Per germline, CDR1 LGHNA and CDR2 YSLEER. The V end lost 0 bases, the J end lost 4 bases, and 13 bases lay between the germline ends. The CDR3 nucleotides are TGCGCCAGCAGCCAAGAGGCAGGGGCGGGGTACGAGCAGTACTTC. This sequence encodes CASSQEAGAGYEQYF.

This clonotype showed up just a few times. The chain has TRBV27 and TRBJ2-2, with D maybe TRBD1 (5 bases). Germline values: CDR1 MNHEY, CDR2 SMNVEV (reference sequence). V lost 0 bases and J lost 8, with 10 bases in between. The length of the CDR3 is 14 residues. CDR3 bases: TGTGCCAGCAGTTTATCCTGGGGCCCGGGGGAGCTGTTTTTT. It encodes CASSLSWGPGELFF.

The V and J genes are TRBV9 and TRBJ2-7; weak D call: TRBD1 (7 bases). V gave up 0 bases and J gave up 0 bases, with 13 bases separating them. The CDR3 length is 16 residues. The germline V gene has CDR1 SGDLS and CDR2 YYNGEE. CDR3 region: CASSVGPGGSSYEQYF. Written as DNA, the CDR3 is TGTGCCAGCAGCGTAGGACCAGGGGGGAGCTCCTACGAGCAGTACTTC.

V and J are TRBV5-4 and TRBJ2-7, with 8 bases identical to TRBD1. J lost 4 bases, V lost 0 bases, and 12 bases had no gene match. Germline loops: CDR1 SGHNT, CDR2 YYREEE (reference sequence). The CDR3 is made up of 17 amino acids. The CDR3 protein is CASSLEVGQGEDYEQYF. In DNA form, the CDR3 reads TGTGCCAGCAGCTTGGAGGTCGGACAGGGAGAGGATTACGAGCAGTACTTC.

This clonotype occurred a few times. The chain is built from TRBV7-9 and TRBJ1-2; D possibly corresponds to TRBD1 (5 bases). V was clipped by 4 bases and J by 7 bases, with 16 bases between them. This CDR3 has 14 amino acids. The V gene's germline CDR1 is SEHNR and CDR2 FQNEAQ (reference sequence). The CDR3 region is CASSYRVQGTGYTF. The CDR3 nucleotides are TGTGCCAGCAGCTACAGAGTCCAGGGTACTGGCTACACCTTC. Filled out from reference TRBV7-9 and TRBJ1-2, the complete variable domain reads DTGVSQNPRHKITKRGQNVTFRCDPISEHNRLYWYRQTLGQGPEFLTYFQNEAQLEKSRLLSDRFSAERPKGSFSTLEIQRTEQGDSAMYLCASSYRVQGTGYTFGSGTRLTVV.

The chain recombines TRBV10-3 with TRBJ2-5; the D is unclear. The CDR3 is made up of 13 amino acids. Germline loops: CDR1 ENHRY, CDR2 SYGVKD. V lost 3 bases and J lost 1, with 6 bases in between. CDR3: CAISDVGQETQYF. CDR3 DNA: TGTGCCATCAGTGATGTCGGCCAAGAGACCCAGTACTTC.